The sequence of this T cell receptor (beta chain) was determined in a study of cytomegalovirus exposure and HLA in healthy donors. In the PCR, 60 Vbeta and 13 Jbeta primers were used. The protocol was immunoSEQ multiplex PCR, while the TCRdb copy is restricted to in-frame clones and leaves out a portion. The table lists about 190,000 clones, with more than 0.75% in the top ten. The ends lost 2 bases at V and 1 base at J; junction bases unmatched: 4. From germline, CDR1 is MNHNS and CDR2 SASEGT. The CDR3 is 16 residues long. Sequencing input: PBMCs. The source of this sequence is a woman younger than 45 in good health and CMV-seropositive. This rearrangement joins TRBV6-1 to TRBJ2-2; TRBD1 aligns across 7 bases. The CDR3: CASSELYRGNTGELFF. CDR3 DNA: TGTGCCAGCAGTGAACTGTACAGGGGGAACACCGGGGAGCTGTTTTTT.